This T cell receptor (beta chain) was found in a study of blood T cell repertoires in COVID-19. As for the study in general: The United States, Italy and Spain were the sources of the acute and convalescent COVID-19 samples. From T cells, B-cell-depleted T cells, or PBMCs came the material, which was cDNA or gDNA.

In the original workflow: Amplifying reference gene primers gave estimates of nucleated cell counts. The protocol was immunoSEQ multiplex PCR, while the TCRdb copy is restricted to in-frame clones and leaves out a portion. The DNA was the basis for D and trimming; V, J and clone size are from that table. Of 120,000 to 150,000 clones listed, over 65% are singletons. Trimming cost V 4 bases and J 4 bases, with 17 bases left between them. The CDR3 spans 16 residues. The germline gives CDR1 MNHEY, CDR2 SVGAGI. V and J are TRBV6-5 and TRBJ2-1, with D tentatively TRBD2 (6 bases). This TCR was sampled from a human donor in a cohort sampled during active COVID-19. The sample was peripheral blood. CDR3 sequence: CASSSLPGGAYNEQFF. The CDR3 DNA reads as TGTGCCAGCAGTTCCCTCCCCGGGGGAGCGTACAATGAGCAGTTCTTC.